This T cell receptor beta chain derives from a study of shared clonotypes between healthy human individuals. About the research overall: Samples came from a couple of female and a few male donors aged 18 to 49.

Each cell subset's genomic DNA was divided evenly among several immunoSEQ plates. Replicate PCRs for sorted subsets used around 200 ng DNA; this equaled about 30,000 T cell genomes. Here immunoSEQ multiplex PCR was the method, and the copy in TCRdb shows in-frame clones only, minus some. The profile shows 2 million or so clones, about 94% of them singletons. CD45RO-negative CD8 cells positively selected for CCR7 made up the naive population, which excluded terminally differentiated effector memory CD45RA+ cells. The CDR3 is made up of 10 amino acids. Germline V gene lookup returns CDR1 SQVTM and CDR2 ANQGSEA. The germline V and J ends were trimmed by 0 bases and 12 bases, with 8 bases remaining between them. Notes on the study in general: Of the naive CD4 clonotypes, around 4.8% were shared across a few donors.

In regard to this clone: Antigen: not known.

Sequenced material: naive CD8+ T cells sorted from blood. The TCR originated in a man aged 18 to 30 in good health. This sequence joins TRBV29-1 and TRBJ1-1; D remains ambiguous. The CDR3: CSVEDYPSFF. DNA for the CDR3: TGCAGCGTTGAAGATTATCCCTCTTTCTTT. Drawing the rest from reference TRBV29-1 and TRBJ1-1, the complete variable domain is SAVISQKPSRDICQRGTSLTIQCQVDSQVTMMFWYRQQPGQSLTLIATANQGSEATYESGFVIDKFPISRPNLTFSTLTVSNMSPEDSSIYLCSVEDYPSFFGQGTRLTVV.